The source of this TCR beta chain is a study of T-cell reconstitution after alpha-beta-depleted transplantation in children. Study observations and caveats: Two months or so post-transplant, alpha-beta T cells reportedly derived from several hundred expanded graft clones. Elevated TCRbeta diversity at day 60 was traced, in some patients, to surviving recipient T cells and thymic progenitors. T-cell counts and diversity were attributed mostly to newly produced T cells one year after transplant.

During its preparation, the TCRbeta library received unique molecular identifiers. TCRdb re-called the PCR reads through MiXCR, storing one row per CDR3 protein. Here the sample spans hundreds of thousands of distinct CDR3 sequences, around 15% being singletons. This clonotype was counted between two and nine times. Its antigen remains unknown. This CDR3 is built from 14 residues. Germline CDR1 and CDR2: SGHAT and FQNNGV. Trimming took 3 bases from V and 4 from J, leaving 9 bases between them. V and J are TRBV11-2 and TRBJ2-2; D unresolved. The origin of this receptor is a boy younger than two who had a stem cell transplant for Wiskott-Aldrich syndrome, so the T cells may come from the graft donor. The sequences come from PBMCs, mostly from graft donor cells, collected 360 days after TCRalphabeta/CD19-depleted stem cell transplant. CDR3 sequence reads: CASSFLKRTGELFF. Here the CDR3 DNA reads TGTGCCAGCAGCTTCCTTAAGCGCACCGGGGAGCTGTTTTTT.